A single sample is the source of the 10 T cell receptor beta chains below, sequenced in a study of blood T cell repertoires in COVID-19. Only in-frame clones appear in the TCRdb table, and some are missing; sequencing was by immunoSEQ multiplex PCR. This sample has just over 650,000 clones; approximately 90% occur once, and the top ten carry about 0.26%. Material for sequencing was peripheral blood. These receptors were obtained from a woman in her late teens or twenties with acute or convalescent COVID-19.

This rearrangement joins TRBV4-3 to TRBJ1-1; D may be TRBD1 (5 bases). This CDR3 has 14 residues. The germline gives CDR1 LGHNA, CDR2 YSLEER. V was trimmed by 1 base and J by 5 bases, leaving 11 bases between them. CDR3: CASSQAKGRTEAFF. The CDR3 DNA follows: TGCGCCAGCAGCCAAGCAAAGGGGAGGACTGAAGCTTTCTTT.

J is TRBJ1-1 and V is TRBV6-4; no clear D. Germline loops: CDR1 MRHNA, CDR2 SNTAGT. This CDR3 is built from 11 residues. V lost 7 bases to trimming and J lost 4 bases, with 7 bases between them. The DNA of the CDR3 is TGTGCCAGCATCGGGAGCACTGAAGCTTTCTTT. Translating gives CASIGSTEAFF.

The chain couples TRBV7-9 to TRBJ1-5; no firm D call. CDR3 length: 13 residues. Trimming removed 6 bases from V and 1 base from J, with 7 bases in between. The germline V gene encodes CDR1 SEHNR and CDR2 FQNEAQ (reference sequence). In DNA form, the CDR3 reads TGTGCCAGCAGTCGGGAGAGCAATCAGCCCCAGCATTTT. Translated: CASSRESNQPQHF.

Concerning this clone: One end of the junction is discordant with germline, which a read error may explain. The chain combines TRBV5-4 with TRBJ1-2, with 8 nucleotides matching TRBD1. Per germline, CDR1 SGHNT and CDR2 YYREEE (reference sequence). The CDR3 length is 11 residues. The CDR3 here is CASSAQGAINF. The CDR3 bases are TGTGCCAGCAGCGCCCAGGGGGCCATTAACTTC.

This sequence joins TRBV2 and TRBJ1-4; D may be TRBD1 (6 bases). Trimming took 4 bases from V and 2 from J, leaving 14 bases between them. Germline loops: CDR1 SNHLY, CDR2 FYNNEI. CDR3 length: 16 amino acids. The CDR3 here is CASSGGQPLTNEKLFF. CDR3 DNA sequence: TGTGCCAGCAGTGGGGGACAACCCTTGACTAATGAAAAACTGTTTTTT.

The V and J genes are TRBV29-1 and TRBJ2-7; D is possibly TRBD1 (5 bases). Deletions cut 0 bases from V and 0 bases from J, with 18 bases between. The CDR3 is 17 residues long. Germline V CDR1 and CDR2: SQVTM, ANQGSEA. The CDR3 here is CSVEDLQETASSYEQYF. CDR3 bases: TGCAGCGTTGAAGATCTTCAGGAGACAGCCAGCTCCTACGAGCAGTACTTC.

V and J are TRBV3-1 (or the pseudogene TRBV3-2) and TRBJ1-5; TRBD1 might be the D (6 bases). This CDR3 contains 14 residues. Germline lookup yields CDR1 LGHDT and CDR2 YNNKEL (reference sequence). V shed 4 bases and J shed 6 bases, with 13 bases lying between them. The CDR3 region has the DNA TGTGCCAGCAGCCCACACAGGGTTGCTCAGCCCCAGCATTTT. As protein: CASSPHRVAQPQHF.

The chain uses TRBV6-5 and TRBJ2-7, with a possible D match to TRBD1 (5 bases). CDR1 MNHEY and CDR2 SVGAGI come from the germline V gene. The CDR3 sequence is 16 residues long. Trimming stripped 0 bases from V and 0 bases from J, with 12 bases between. The CDR3 region has the DNA TGTGCCAGCAGTTACTCGAGGACATCGAGCTCCTACGAGCAGTACTTC. It encodes CASSYSRTSSSYEQYF.

This chain uses TRBV4-3 with TRBJ1-6, with TRBD1 matching 7 bases. J was trimmed by 7 bases and V by 3 bases; bases with no gene match: 12. Germline V gene data show CDR1 as LGHNA and CDR2 as YSLEER. The CDR3 length is 17 residues. The CDR3 coding sequence is TGCGCCAGCAGCCAGGCAATCCGACAGGGTTGGAATTCACCCCTCCACTTT. Translating it yields CASSQAIRQGWNSPLHF.

J is TRBJ2-6 and V is TRBV10-3; perhaps TRBD1 as D (5 bases). Trimming pared 8 bases from V and 0 bases from J, leaving 20 bases between. Germline assignment: CDR1 ENHRY and CDR2 SYGVKD. The CDR3 contains 18 residues. This CDR3 reads CAIALGAGHASGANVLTF. CDR3 coding DNA: TGTGCCATCGCCCTCGGCGCCGGACATGCCTCTGGGGCCAACGTCCTGACTTTC.